Shown below are 25 T cell receptor beta chains from a single sample sequenced in a study of shared clonotypes between healthy human individuals (dated by TCRdb to the early 2020s). CD8 naive samples were CD45RO-negative cells positively selected for CCR7, giving a CD45RA+CCR7+ population that excluded TemRA cells. Preparation of the library involved the immunoSEQ multiplex PCR assay. TCRdb obtained this table from immuneACCESS and retained in-frame rearrangements with V and J assigned. These tables miss some clones; where compared with another copy, unresolved V genes account for less than half of the shortfall, and the remainder is unexplained. Across this sample there are about 2.1 million clones, with 93% seen only once. Jointly, the top ten make up 1.5% to 2% of the sample. Material: naive CD8+ T cells from PBMCs. In light of the paper, this sample's cell subset or site label describes: CD45RA+CCR7+. These receptors came from a young man in good health. Some clones in this sample may be carry-over from other donors' samples.

Details on this clone: Other DNA sequences of this sample code for an identical CDR3. V usage is TRBV19 and J usage is TRBJ2-1; D perhaps matches TRBD2 (5 bases). In germline, CDR1 is LNHDA, CDR2 SQIVND (reference sequence). The CDR3 contains 13 residues. V lost 1 base, J lost 6 bases, and 7 bases lay in between. CDR3 protein: CASSIVTSNEQFF. CDR3 DNA sequence: TGTGCCAGTAGTATAGTTACTAGCAATGAGCAGTTCTTC.

This clone has only one observation. The genes are TRBV4-3 and TRBJ2-3; D might be TRBD2 (5 bases). Germline V gene sequence: CDR1 LGHNA, CDR2 YSLEER. The V end lost 0 bases, the J end lost 0 bases, and 10 bases lay between the germline ends. This CDR3 is 16 amino acids long. This CDR3 reads CASSQERAPSTDTQYF. CDR3 coding DNA: TGCGCCAGCAGCCAAGAGCGGGCCCCTAGCACAGATACGCAGTATTTT.

The CDR3 reads CASSLEGSEQYF. The CDR3 DNA follows: TGTGCCAGCAGCCTCGAAGGTTCCGAGCAGTACTTC. J is TRBJ2-7 and V is TRBV7-9; D not resolved. The CDR3 runs to 12 residues. Germline V gene lookup returns CDR1 SEHNR and CDR2 FQNEAQ (reference sequence). The V and J ends lost 5 bases and 6 bases respectively, with 11 bases between them.

This clone was detected only a few times. The chain carries TRBV9 and TRBJ1-3; D is ambiguous. The length of the CDR3 is 15 residues. Germline assignment: CDR1 SGDLS and CDR2 YYNGEE. The germline V and J ends were trimmed by 5 bases and 0 bases, with 12 bases remaining between them. DNA for the CDR3: TGTGCCAGCAGGATCGGACCAGGCTCTGGAAACACCATATATTTT. Its translation is CASRIGPGSGNTIYF.

The rearrangement links TRBV30 to TRBJ1-3, with D unresolved. The CDR3 loop spans 16 amino acids. Trimming took 0 bases from V and 0 from J, leaving 12 bases between them. Germline values: CDR1 GTSNPN, CDR2 SVGIG (reference sequence). CDR3 residues: CAWSVPGLASGNTIYF. The CDR3 DNA is TGTGCCTGGAGTGTACCAGGACTCGCCTCTGGAAACACCATATATTTT.

The chain couples TRBV27 to TRBJ1-2, with D tentatively TRBD1 (6 bases). The V gene lost 0 bases and the J gene lost 7 bases, with 15 bases spanning the gap. Per the germline V gene, CDR1 is MNHEY and CDR2 is SMNVEV (reference sequence). CDR3 length: 15 amino acids. Here the CDR3 reads CASSLSIRGGGGYTF. Written as DNA, the CDR3 is TGTGCCAGCAGTTTATCAATCAGGGGTGGCGGTGGCTACACCTTC.

The rearrangement uses TRBV11-2 and TRBJ1-1; TRBD1 aligns across 8 bases. This CDR3 comprises 14 residues. Trimming cost V 4 bases and J 13 bases; bases outside gene matches: 14. Germline V CDR1 and CDR2: SGHAT, FQNNGV. The CDR3 DNA sequence: TGTGCCAGCAGCTACCCCGGACAGGGCCCCGTGGGTTTCTTT. It is translated as CASSYPGQGPVGFF.

A word on this clone: A much larger clone differs by one base, so this may be a read error. Other DNA sequences in the sample encode the same CDR3. CDR3 sequence reads: CASSLGGNTEAFF. Here the CDR3 DNA reads TGTGCCAGCAGTTTAGGCGGGAACACTGAAGCTTTCTTT. This chain connects TRBV25-1 to TRBJ1-1; D not certain. The V gene's germline CDR1 is MGHDK and CDR2 SYGVNS. CDR3 size: 13 residues. Trimming removed 5 bases from V and 1 base from J, with 8 bases in between.

The chain has TRBV7-8 and TRBJ1-1; D ambiguous. V was cut by 3 bases and J by 0 bases, with 8 bases left in between. The CDR3 has 14 residues. The germline gives CDR1 SGHVS, CDR2 FQNEAQ. The CDR3 sequence: CASSFQRMNTEAFF. The CDR3 nucleotides are TGTGCCAGCAGCTTTCAGAGAATGAACACTGAAGCTTTCTTT.

The J gene is TRBJ2-1, the V gene TRBV7-3, with 10 nucleotides matching TRBD2. This CDR3 is built from 15 residues. CDR1 is SGHTA and CDR2 is FQGTGA in the germline V gene. Germline trimming cut 5 bases from V and 2 bases from J; bases unmatched to any gene: 3. The CDR3 is CASSQGLAPYNEQFF. CDR3 nucleotide sequence: TGTGCCAGCAGCCAGGGACTAGCGCCCTACAATGAGCAGTTCTTC.

As for this clone: A read error may produce the germline difference seen at one junction end. J is TRBJ2-7 and V is TRBV29-1, with TRBD1 as a possible D gene (6 bases). Looked up from germline, CDR1 is SQVTM and CDR2 is ANQGSEA. The CDR3 covers 12 residues. The CDR3 bases are TGCAGCGTCTTAACAGGGCCCTACGGGCAGTACTTC. Amino acid sequence: CSVLTGPYGQYF.

On this clone itself: This specimen includes other DNA sequences encoding the same CDR3. The CDR3 protein is CASSLGVGSYEQYF. CDR3 coding DNA: TGTGCCAGCAGCTTGGGCGTTGGCTCCTACGAGCAGTACTTC. The rearrangement links TRBV5-6 to TRBJ2-7; D remains unclear. Trimming pared 0 bases from V and 0 bases from J, leaving 7 bases between. The germline gives CDR1 SGHDT, CDR2 YYEEEE. The CDR3 runs 14 residues.

This chain uses TRBV27 with TRBJ2-2, with TRBD1 identical over 9 bases. This CDR3 has 16 residues. From germline, CDR1 is MNHEY and CDR2 SMNVEV (reference sequence). V was clipped by 6 bases and J by 3 bases; unmatched bases: 8. The CDR3 sequence is CASRLMTGGHTGELFF. In DNA, the CDR3 is TGTGCCAGCAGATTAATGACAGGGGGTCACACCGGGGAGCTGTTTTTT.

The chain recombines TRBV13 with TRBJ2-7; TRBD1 agrees at 8 bases. V was clipped by 5 bases and J by 3 bases; unmatched bases: 6. The CDR3 has 14 residues. Germline V gene sequence: CDR1 PRHDT, CDR2 FYEKMQ (reference sequence). CDR3 DNA sequence: TGTGCCAGCAGCCCCGGGACAGGTCACTACGAGCAGTACTTC. Encoded protein: CASSPGTGHYEQYF. The whole variable domain, filled in from reference TRBV13 and TRBJ2-7, reads AAGVIQSPRHLIKEKRETATLKCYPIPRHDTVYWYQQGPGQDPQFLISFYEKMQSDKGSIPDRFSAQQFSDYHSELNMSSLELGDSALYFCASSPGTGHYEQYFGPGTRLTVT.

The chain uses TRBV5-8 and TRBJ2-1; D not resolved. Trimming took off 2 bases at V and 9 bases at J, with 9 bases between the two ends. Germline V lookup: CDR1 SGHTS, CDR2 YDEGEE. The CDR3 consists of 12 residues. In DNA, the CDR3 is TGTGCCAGCAGCTTAGAATTCAGTGAGCAGTTCTTC. As protein: CASSLEFSEQFF.

This chain uses TRBV7-2 with TRBJ2-5; 7 bases are shared with TRBD1. The V gene end was trimmed by 2 bases and the J gene end by 5 bases; junction bases not matched to a gene: 8. There are 15 residues in the CDR3. From germline, CDR1 is SGHTA and CDR2 FQGNSA. CDR3 DNA: TGTGCCAGCAGCTTACACAGGGGAACTGTTGAGACCCAGTACTTC. This gives the protein CASSLHRGTVETQYF. The full variable domain, completed using reference TRBV7-2 and TRBJ2-5, is GAGVSQSPSNKVTEKGKDVELRCDPISGHTALYWYRQSLGQGLEFLIYFQGNSAPDKSGLPSDRFSAERTGGSVSTLTIQRTQQEDSAVYLCASSLHRGTVETQYFGPGTRLLVL.

The chain carries TRBV2 and TRBJ2-7, with TRBD2 matching over 7 bases. CDR3 length equals 17 residues. V trimming: 3 bases; J trimming: 1 base; junction bases outside the gene matches: 12. Germline V gene data show CDR1 as SNHLY and CDR2 as FYNNEI. The CDR3 region has the DNA TGTGCCAGCAGTGATGACCCGTTGGCGGGAGTTTCCTACGAGCAGTACTTC. It yields the protein CASSDDPLAGVSYEQYF.

V usage is TRBV4-3 and J usage is TRBJ2-5; D is perhaps TRBD2 (6 bases). The DNA end favors TRBJ2-7, so the J call may be wrong. The CDR3 contains 14 residues. From germline, CDR1 is LGHNA and CDR2 YSLEER. This CDR3 reads CASSQSTGVGEQYF. In DNA, the CDR3 is TGCGCCAGCAGCCAGTCGACGGGGGTTGGCGAGCAGTACTTC.

The chain links TRBV7-8 to TRBJ2-5; TRBD1 agrees at 7 bases. This CDR3 has 15 residues. After removal of 4 bases from V and 3 bases from J, the junction contained 8 bases not matched to a gene. CDR1 SGHVS and CDR2 FQNEAQ come from the germline V gene. The CDR3 DNA sequence: TGTGCCAGCAGCTCTAGACAGGGTCAGGAAGAGACCCAGTACTTC. Translated: CASSSRQGQEETQYF.

This clone is a singleton in its sample. The V call is TRBV7-9, the J call TRBJ2-7; D is uncertain. The CDR3 runs 13 residues. V lost 5 bases and J lost 2, with 10 bases in between. Germline V gene data show CDR1 as SEHNR and CDR2 as FQNEAQ (reference sequence). CDR3 nucleotide sequence: TGTGCCAGCAGCCCCCCGTCCGCCTACGAGCAGTACTTC. This gives the protein CASSPPSAYEQYF.

This clone was found a few times. CDR3 in DNA: TGTGCCTGGAGCCGACTCCGGGAGATAGCTAACTATGGCTACACCTTC. Protein: CAWSRLREIANYGYTF. This sequence joins TRBV30 and TRBJ1-2; D is unresolved. This CDR3 has 16 amino acids. V lost 3 bases and J 0 bases, leaving 17 bases between the germline ends. CDR1 and CDR2 (germline): GTSNPN, SVGIG (reference sequence).

The chain recombines TRBV11-1 with TRBJ2-1, with 9 nucleotides matching TRBD2. Per the germline V gene, CDR1 is SGHAT and CDR2 is FQDESV (reference sequence). The CDR3 is 15 residues long. V lost 5 bases to trimming and J lost 3 bases; unmatched junction nucleotides: 5. The DNA of the CDR3 is TGTGCCAGCAGCATGACTAGCGGACTCTACAATGAGCAGTTCTTC. It encodes CASSMTSGLYNEQFF.

With regard to this clone: The sample carries other DNA sequences with the same CDR3. The V gene is TRBV27, the J gene TRBJ2-1, with D hard to call. V lost 3 bases to trimming and J lost 7 bases, with 7 bases between them. Germline V gives CDR1 MNHEY, CDR2 SMNVEV (reference sequence). The CDR3 has 12 amino acids. This CDR3 is CASSLGPNEQFF. In DNA form, the CDR3 reads TGTGCCAGCAGTTTGGGTCCAAATGAGCAGTTCTTC.

The rearrangement joins TRBV19 to TRBJ2-1, with TRBD2 identical over 10 bases. The CDR3 extends over 19 amino acids. The V segment lost 1 base and the J segment 6 bases; nucleotides outside the gene matches: 15. Germline-derived CDR1 and CDR2 are LNHDA and SQIVND (reference sequence). The CDR3 reads CASSIVGLAGAEGSNEQFF. The CDR3 region has the DNA TGTGCCAGTAGTATAGTAGGGCTAGCGGGAGCGGAGGGGTCCAATGAGCAGTTCTTC.

The chain is built from TRBV28 and TRBJ2-5; 7 positions match TRBD2. The ends lost 6 bases at V and 3 bases at J; junction bases unmatched: 10. CDR3 size: 15 residues. Germline assignment: CDR1 MDHEN and CDR2 SYDVKM. Here the CDR3 reads CASRGGEREKETQYF. CDR3 nucleotide sequence: TGTGCCAGCAGGGGTGGGGAGCGGGAAAAAGAGACCCAGTACTTC.